This TCR beta chain is from a study of patients and donors after allogeneic stem cell transplantation. This clonotype was seen a few times. Each CDR3 protein gets one entry after TCRdb re-called the RT-PCR reads with MiXCR. The sample holds about a million distinct CDR3 sequences, about a sixth seen once. V lost 0 bases and J lost 2; bases outside the gene matches: 3. The CDR3 covers 15 residues. The V gene's germline CDR1 is SGHRS and CDR2 YFSETQ. The chain couples TRBV5-1 to TRBJ1-1, with 8 bases fitting TRBD1. Sequences were obtained from blood, either unsorted or a sorted T cell fraction (not recorded which). The TCR sequence derives from a human donor who was either an allogeneic HSCT recipient or a stem cell or donor lymphocyte infusion donor (not recorded which). It is not recorded whose cells these are; they may come from a transplant donor. The CDR3 here is CASSLGTGYNTEAFF. CDR3 DNA: TGCGCCAGCAGCTTGGGGACAGGGTATAACACTGAAGCTTTCTTT.